This T cell receptor (beta chain) was obtained from a study of Ad26.COV2.S vaccination and SARS-CoV-2 variants. General study points: Relative to placebo recipients, vaccine recipients exhibited elevated spike-specific TCR breadth. Vaccinated and placebo-treated recipients had similar non-spike TCR breadth. Total responses of T cells may have been underestimated by the analyses of TCR breadth and depth. Vaccinees reportedly had broad spike-specific CD8+ and CD4+ T cell responses.

Profiled with immunoSEQ multiplex PCR; TCRdb holds only in-frame clones, not every one. This table has approximately 140,000 clones, about nine tenths appearing once. Germline CDR1 and CDR2: LNHDA and SQIVND (reference sequence). CDR3 length: 17 amino acids. V lost 3 bases and J lost 3; bases outside the gene matches: 7. A note on this clone: The target antigen is unknown.

Here the sequenced sample was peripheral blood, taken after recovery from COVID-19. This chain connects TRBV19 to TRBJ1-5; 11 bases are a match to TRBD1. The sequence derives from a human donor who had recovered from COVID-19. This chain's CDR3 is CASSIGTGGRVNQPQHF. The CDR3 DNA reads TGTGCCAGTAGTATTGGGACAGGGGGACGCGTCAATCAGCCCCAGCATTTT.